This T cell receptor beta chain was captured by sequencing in a study of regulatory T cells in long-lasting Graves disease. General study findings and limits: Persistent cases of Graves' showed reduced TCR diversity relative to newly diagnosed patients. With some 2,800 shared public clonotypes, persistent patients exceeded new patients, who shared more than 750. With a small sample size, accuracy may have been reduced.

This clonotype showed up many times. The target antigen is unknown. Time point given: persistent/refractory GD, antithyroid drugs over 5 years with positive TRAb. Researchers made the TCR library from RNA that was extracted from PBMCs. Germline V CDR1 and CDR2: MNHEY, SMNVEV (reference sequence). The CDR3 extends over 14 amino acids. Trimming cost V 4 bases and J 5 bases; bases outside gene matches: 4. Construction of TCR beta libraries relied on iRepertoire HTBI primers and on Arm-PCR targeting CDR3 regions. TCRdb itself ran the multiplex PCR reads through MiXCR, one entry per CDR3 protein. The sample lists about 470,000 distinct CDR3 sequences, less than 25% occurring once.

The TCR sequence derives from a female donor with Graves disease. Here the sequenced sample was peripheral blood mononuclear cells (PBMCs), taken when the disease was refractory, from a patient treated with antithyroid drugs. This chain joins TRBV27 and TRBJ1-5, with 8 bases lining up with TRBD1. The CDR3 nucleotides are TGTGCCAGCAGTTCCGGACAGGGCTATCAGCCCCAGCATTTT. Protein: CASSSGQGYQPQHF.